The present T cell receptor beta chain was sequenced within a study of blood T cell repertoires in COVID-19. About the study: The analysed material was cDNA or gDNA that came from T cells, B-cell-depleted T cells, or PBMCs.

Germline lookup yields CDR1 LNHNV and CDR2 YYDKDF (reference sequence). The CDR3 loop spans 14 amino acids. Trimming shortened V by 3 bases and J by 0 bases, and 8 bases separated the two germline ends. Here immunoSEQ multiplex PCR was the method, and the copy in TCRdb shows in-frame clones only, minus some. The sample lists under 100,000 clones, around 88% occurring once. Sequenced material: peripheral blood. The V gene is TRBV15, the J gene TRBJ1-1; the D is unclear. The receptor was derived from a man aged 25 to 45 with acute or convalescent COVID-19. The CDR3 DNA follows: TGTGCCACCAGCAGTCGGGGAATGAACACTGAAGCTTTCTTT. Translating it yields CATSSRGMNTEAFF.